This paragraph reports one TCR beta chain. The antigen it binds to is not known. No quality values exist for individual bases; no much larger clone is one base distant. Healthy HIV-negative adults with no recently reported acute infections or vaccinations were included as donors. Every donor was a Caucasian adult living in Nashville, Tennessee, USA. Magnetic negative selection was used to enrich CD4+ T cells, after which naive cells were positively selected on CD45RA and the negative fraction became the memory subset. After blood collection by leukapheresis, PBMCs were isolated using Ficoll-Histopaque density gradient centrifugation and then cryopreserved in the vapor phase of liquid nitrogen. Analytical flow cytometry was used to check the purity and quantity of every magnetically sorted T cell population. Genomic DNA was isolated from each sorted fraction and quantified by UV absorbance on a Nanodrop 2000c.

V and J lose 0 bases and 14 bases, and a span of 17 bases separates them. The germline V gene provides CDR1 KGHSH and CDR2 LQKENI. Measured from the cysteine to the phenylalanine, the CDR3 is 14 residues long. CDR3 DNA is the only sequence kept; it has 42 bases, read in frame from the first base. This specimen belongs to a study of shared clonotypes between healthy human individuals (TCRdb year 2020). Some background on the complete study: A couple of women and a few men aged 18 to 49 years were included in the cohort. To estimate repertoire size and how much clonotypes are shared between individuals, the study performed deep sequencing of blood TCR repertoires from about 5 healthy adults. To increase sequencing depth and limit assay-specific biases, TCR repertoire library preparation and sequencing were carried out by different laboratories using diverse techniques. Per donor, leukapheresis produced somewhere between about 0.8 and 9 billion PBMCs. For each donor, CD4 naive and CD4 memory were each run on three plates, CD8 naive on two plates, and CD8 memory on one plate.

Findings and caveats that apply to the study as a whole: The small number of donors limited the genetic and exposure-history diversity represented. Across a few donors, approximately 5% of naive CD4, roughly 3.5% of naive CD8, approximately 2.5% of memory CD4, and over 0.35% of memory CD8 clonotypes were shared. Sampling was restricted to blood, and TCR repertoires in tissue are likely to differ from TCR repertoires in blood. Compared with non-shared clonotypes, the clonotypes found in all four sorted-subset donors had higher generation probabilities. Pairwise subsampling indicated that sequencing depth was expected to affect the degree of clonotype sharing among donors. Naive subsets generally had larger estimated clonotype richness than memory subsets did. Even with the large sequencing depth, rarefaction of the sorted-subset datasets indicated that sequencing was incomplete.

Using the deep immunoSEQ assay, TCR CDR3 regions were amplified from genomic DNA by multiplex PCR. Extracted genomic DNA from each cell subset was spread evenly across all wells of several immunoSEQ 96-well plates, with each plate serving as a replicate. Each replicate PCR for sorted subsets received 150 to 250 ng genomic DNA, equal to tens of thousands of T cell genomes. The purified libraries were quantified using a Qubit 3.0 fluorometer, sized with a Bioanalyzer 2100, and then quantified again using the KAPA Library Quantification kit. Every immunoSEQ 96-well plate was sequenced on a separate single-read 150-cycle Illumina NextSeq 550 flow cell. For the original study's pipeline: Because the immunoSEQ output included only junctional sequences and no quality scores, the filtering could not be the same as the filtering used for full-length reads. To assign V/J genes and CDR3, sequences were annotated against IMGT germline references using PyIR, a Python wrapper for IgBLAST v1.9. Reads with weak V/J assignments (E-value above 1e-6), missing CDR3, stop codons, out-of-frame junctions, or ambiguous translated residues were removed. V3J clonotypes were defined as sequences sharing an identical inferred V gene, J gene, and CDR3 amino acid sequence. The percentage overlap between two repertoires was calculated by dividing the number of shared unique clonotypes by the size of the smaller repertoire. Repertoire richness was assessed with RTK rarefaction, the Chao1 estimator, and Recon v2.1 estimates of unobserved clonotypes. OLGA was used to compute generation probabilities for all TCRbeta clonotypes that the gDNA method yielded from a handful of donors. Sourced from immuneACCESS, this table was stored by TCRdb with only in-frame sequences that have V and J called. A share of the clones is absent; for the studies checked, an unresolved V gene accounts for under half, and the remainder has no known explanation. V, J and clone size are taken as reported in that table, and D and trimming were inferred from the DNA itself. This sample comprises millions of clones, over 85% of them detected only once. 0.39% of the sample is in the top ten clones.

The rearrangement combines TRBV18 with TRBJ2-1; TRBD2 is a possible D gene, resting on 5 matching bases. Input material: naive CD4+ T cells from PBMCs. Sample cell subset or site, as interpreted from the label and publication: CD45RA+ positively selected. The receptor's source is a man aged 18 to 30 in good health. Some clones in this sample may be carry-over from other donors' samples. The DNA sequence is as follows: TGTGCCAGCTCACCACCGTCTCAAGAGGGAGCGAAGTTCTTC. This sequence encodes CASSPPSQEGAKFF.